This T cell receptor (beta chain) originates from a study of blood T cells in healthy people across ages. Study-wide results and caveats: Possibly, changes in expanded clonotypes were confounded because donor CMV status was unknown.

V was clipped by 7 bases and J by 0 bases, with 13 bases between them. CDR3 length equals 15 residues. The second PCR ran about 6 to 12 cycles with a sample-barcoded 5' primer and J-beta primers. Every single cDNA molecule received a tag from a template-switch adaptor with 12 random nucleotides. Each CDR3 protein gets one entry after TCRdb re-called the 5' RACE reads with MiXCR. The top ten clones hold under 15% of a sample with approximately 880,000 distinct CDR3 sequences, roughly 48% of them seen once. The table lists this clonotype with a few counts. Its antigen is not identified. The sequencing input was blood. The origin of this receptor is a man between 25 and 39 years old in good health. V and J are TRBV12-3 or TRBV12-4 and TRBJ1-5; no firm D call. CDR3 sequence reads: CASTGDGYSNQPQHF. The CDR3 nucleotides are TGTGCCAGCACCGGAGACGGTTATAGCAATCAGCCCCAGCATTTT.